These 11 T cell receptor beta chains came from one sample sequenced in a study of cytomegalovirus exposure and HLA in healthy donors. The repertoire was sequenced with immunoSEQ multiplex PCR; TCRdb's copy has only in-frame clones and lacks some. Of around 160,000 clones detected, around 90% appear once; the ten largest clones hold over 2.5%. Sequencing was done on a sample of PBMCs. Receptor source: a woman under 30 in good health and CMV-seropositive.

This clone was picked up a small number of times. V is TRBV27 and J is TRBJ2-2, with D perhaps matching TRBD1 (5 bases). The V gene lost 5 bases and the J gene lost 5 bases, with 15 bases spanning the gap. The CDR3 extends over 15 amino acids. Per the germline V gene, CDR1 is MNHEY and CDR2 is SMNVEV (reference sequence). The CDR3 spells CASSREGVMTGELFF. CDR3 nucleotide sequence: TGTGCCAGCAGTAGAGAAGGGGTAATGACCGGGGAGCTGTTTTTT.

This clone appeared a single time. Here the CDR3 reads CASSPGQSGPQHF. Written as DNA, the CDR3 is TGTGCCAGTAGCCCAGGGCAATCAGGGCCCCAGCATTTT. This rearrangement joins TRBV19 to TRBJ1-5; the D gene is possibly TRBD1 (5 bases). This CDR3 spans 13 amino acids. Trimming shortened V by 6 bases and J by 9 bases, and 15 bases separated the two germline ends. From germline, CDR1 is LNHDA and CDR2 SQIVND (reference sequence).

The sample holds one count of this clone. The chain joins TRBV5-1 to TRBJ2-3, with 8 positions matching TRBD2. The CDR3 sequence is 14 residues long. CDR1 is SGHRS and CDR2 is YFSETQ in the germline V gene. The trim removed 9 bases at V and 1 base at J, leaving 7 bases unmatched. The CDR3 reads CATKSGGGTDTQYF. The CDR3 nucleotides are TGCGCCACAAAGAGCGGGGGAGGCACAGATACGCAGTATTTT.

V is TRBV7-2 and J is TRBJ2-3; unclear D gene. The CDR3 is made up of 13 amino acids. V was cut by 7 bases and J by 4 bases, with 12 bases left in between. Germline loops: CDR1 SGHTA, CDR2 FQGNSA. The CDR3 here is CASTSRLADTQYF. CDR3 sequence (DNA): TGTGCCAGCACTTCGAGGCTAGCAGATACGCAGTATTTT.

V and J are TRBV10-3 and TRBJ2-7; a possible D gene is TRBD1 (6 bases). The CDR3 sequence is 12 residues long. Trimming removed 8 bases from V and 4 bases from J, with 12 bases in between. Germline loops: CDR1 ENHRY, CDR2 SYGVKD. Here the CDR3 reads CAIAIGGYEQYF. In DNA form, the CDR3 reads TGTGCCATCGCCATAGGGGGTTACGAGCAGTACTTC.

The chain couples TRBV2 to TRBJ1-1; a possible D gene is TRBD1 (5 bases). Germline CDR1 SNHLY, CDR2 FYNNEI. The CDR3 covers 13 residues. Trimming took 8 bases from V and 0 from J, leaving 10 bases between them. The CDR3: CASQTAMNTEAFF. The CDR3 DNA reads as TGTGCCAGCCAGACAGCCATGAACACTGAAGCTTTCTTT. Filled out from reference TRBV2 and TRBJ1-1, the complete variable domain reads EPEVTQTPSHQVTQMGQEVILRCVPISNHLYFYWYRQILGQKVEFLVSFYNNEISEKSEIFDDQFSVERPDGSNFTLKIRSTKLEDSAMYFCASQTAMNTEAFFGQGTRLTVV.

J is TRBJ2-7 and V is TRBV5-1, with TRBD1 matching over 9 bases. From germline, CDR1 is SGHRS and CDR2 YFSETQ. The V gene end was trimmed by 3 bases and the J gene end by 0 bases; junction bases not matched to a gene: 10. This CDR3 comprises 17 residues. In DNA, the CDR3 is TGCGCCAGCAGCTCTCATCCTGGACAGGGGAGCTCCTACGAGCAGTACTTC. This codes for CASSSHPGQGSSYEQYF.

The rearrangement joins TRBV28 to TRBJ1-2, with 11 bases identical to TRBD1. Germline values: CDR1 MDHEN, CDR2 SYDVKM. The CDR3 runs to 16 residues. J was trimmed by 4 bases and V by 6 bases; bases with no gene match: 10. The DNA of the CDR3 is TGTGCCAGCAGCCAAGGACAGGGGGCGTGGTTCTATGGCTACACCTTC. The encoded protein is CASSQGQGAWFYGYTF.

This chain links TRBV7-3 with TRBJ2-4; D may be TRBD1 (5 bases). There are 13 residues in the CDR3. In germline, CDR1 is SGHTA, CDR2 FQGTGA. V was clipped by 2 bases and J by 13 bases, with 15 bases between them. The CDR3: CASSLAQGGKQYF. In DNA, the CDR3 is TGTGCCAGCAGCTTAGCGCAGGGTGGGAAACAGTACTTC.

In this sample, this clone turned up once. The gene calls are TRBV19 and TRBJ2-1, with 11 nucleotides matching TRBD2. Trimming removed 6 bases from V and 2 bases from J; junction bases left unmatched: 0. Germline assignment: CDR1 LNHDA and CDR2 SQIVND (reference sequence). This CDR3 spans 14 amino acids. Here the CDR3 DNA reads TGTGCCAGTAGGACTAGCGGGACCTACAATGAGCAGTTCTTC. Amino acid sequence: CASRTSGTYNEQFF.

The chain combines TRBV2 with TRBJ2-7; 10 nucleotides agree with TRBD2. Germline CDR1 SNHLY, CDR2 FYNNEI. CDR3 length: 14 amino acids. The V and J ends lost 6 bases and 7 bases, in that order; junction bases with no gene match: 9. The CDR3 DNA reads TGTGCCAGCAGCTCGCTAGCGGGAGTAGTTGAGCAGTACTTC. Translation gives CASSSLAGVVEQYF.